The sequence of this T cell receptor beta chain was determined in a study of blood T cell repertoires in COVID-19. Per the original methods: For nucleated cells, counts were estimated from reference gene primer amplification. Assay used: immunoSEQ multiplex PCR; TCRdb lists only in-frame clones, some missing. Clonal size and the V and J genes are those of that table, whereas D and trimming came from the DNA. The data hold approximately 69,000 clones, with around 78% observed a single time. The germline V gene encodes CDR1 SGHDN and CDR2 FVKESK. The V gene lost 5 bases and the J gene lost 0 bases, with 14 bases spanning the gap. CDR3 length: 16 amino acids.

The source is an elderly woman with acute or convalescent COVID-19. Material for sequencing was peripheral blood. This chain connects TRBV14 to TRBJ1-3; D possibly corresponds to TRBD1 (6 bases). CDR3 region: CASSTTGSLSGNTIYF. CDR3 DNA: TGTGCCAGCAGCACAACAGGGTCCCTCTCTGGAAACACCATATATTTT.